The 11 T cell receptor beta chains given below trace back to one sample, sequenced in a study of blood T cells in healthy people across ages. Using a J-beta primer mix together with a sample-barcoded 5' primer, a second PCR was run for roughly 6 to 11 cycles. TCRdb redid the calling of the 5' RACE reads with MiXCR, one entry per CDR3 protein. Of around 710,000 distinct CDR3 sequences listed, about 40% are singletons. The material sequenced was blood. Every receptor here comes from a woman between 55 and 75 years old in good health.

This chain uses TRBV18 with TRBJ2-1; D tentatively fits TRBD1 or TRBD2 (6 bases each). The CDR3 covers 16 residues. CDR1 and CDR2 from the germline V gene are KGHSH and LQKENI. V was clipped by 0 bases and J by 5 bases, with 14 bases between them. CDR3 coding DNA: TGTGCCAGCTCACCACCAGGCCGGGGGCGCGACAATGAGCAGTTCTTC. This translates into CASSPPGRGRDNEQFF.

This clonotype has just a few counts. The chain uses TRBV29-1 and TRBJ2-5, with TRBD2 matching over 16 bases. Trimming at V came to 5 bases and at J to 5 bases, leaving 8 bases not matched to a gene. This CDR3 has 16 residues. CDR1 and CDR2 (germline): SQVTM, ANQGSEA. The CDR3 nucleotides read TGCAGCGTTTCGGGACTAGCGGGGGGGCTGCGGGAGACCCAGTACTTC. Protein: CSVSGLAGGLRETQYF. Full variable domain (outside the CDR3, taken from reference TRBV29-1 and TRBJ2-5): SAVISQKPSRDICQRGTSLTIQCQVDSQVTMMFWYRQQPGQSLTLIATANQGSEATYESGFVIDKFPISRPNLTFSTLTVSNMSPEDSSIYLCSVSGLAGGLRETQYFGPGTRLLVL.

This clonotype was counted many times. The CDR3 DNA sequence: TGTGCCAGCAGCGCTTTATTGGGGGCGGGGGAGACCCAGTACTTC. Amino acid sequence: CASSALLGAGETQYF. The V call is TRBV2, the J call TRBJ2-5, with D perhaps assigned TRBD1 or TRBD2 (6 bases each). Trimming cost V 6 bases and J 5 bases, with 19 bases left between them. The CDR3 sequence is 15 residues long. The germline CDR1 and CDR2 sequences are SNHLY and FYNNEI.

The rearrangement uses TRBV24-1 and TRBJ2-5, with TRBD1 identical over 7 bases. Trimming cost V 4 bases and J 5 bases; bases outside gene matches: 6. This CDR3 is 14 amino acids long. In germline, CDR1 is KGHDR, CDR2 SFDVKD. The CDR3 DNA sequence: TGTGCCACCAGTGACCCGACAGGGCCGGAGACCCAGTACTTC. Translating it yields CATSDPTGPETQYF.

This clonotype was detected only a few times. The chain is built from TRBV12-3 or TRBV12-4 and TRBJ2-1, with TRBD2 identical over 9 bases. Germline trimming cut 5 bases from V and 8 bases from J; bases unmatched to any gene: 7. This CDR3 contains 14 residues. CDR3 region: CASSRSGTSYEQFF. In nucleotides, the CDR3 is TGTGCCAGCAGTCGGTCCGGGACTAGCTATGAGCAGTTCTTC.

J is TRBJ2-7 and V is TRBV20-1; 9 bases are a match to TRBD2. J lost 3 bases, V lost 0 bases, and 6 bases had no gene match. CDR1 and CDR2 from the germline V gene are DFQATT and SNEGSKA (reference sequence). The length of the CDR3 is 15 residues. As DNA, the CDR3 is TGCAGTGCTAGAGAGGCTAGCGGGGCTATCTACGAGCAGTACTTC. Protein product: CSAREASGAIYEQYF.

There are a few counts of this clonotype. V is TRBV7-9 and J is TRBJ2-3; D possibly corresponds to TRBD2 (5 bases). The CDR3 totals 14 residues. Germline loops: CDR1 SEHNR, CDR2 FQNEAQ (reference sequence). V was cut by 4 bases and J by 2 bases, with 10 bases left in between. CDR3 DNA: TGTGCCAGCAGCTCCGGACTTACCACAGATACGCAGTATTTT. This codes for CASSSGLTTDTQYF. Full variable domain (outside the CDR3, taken from reference TRBV7-9 and TRBJ2-3): DTGVSQNPRHKITKRGQNVTFRCDPISEHNRLYWYRQTLGQGPEFLTYFQNEAQLEKSRLLSDRFSAERPKGSFSTLEIQRTEQGDSAMYLCASSSGLTTDTQYFGPGTRLTVL.

The chain links TRBV10-3 to TRBJ2-3; 11 bases are shared with TRBD2. The CDR3 has 14 amino acids. V trimming: 3 bases; J trimming: 8 bases; junction bases outside the gene matches: 4. Germline assignment: CDR1 ENHRY and CDR2 SYGVKD. The CDR3 DNA reads TGTGCCATCAGTGAACTAGCGGGGGAGGGTACGCAGTATTTT. Its protein is CAISELAGEGTQYF.

Concerning this clonotype itself: The junction departs from germline at one end; a sequencing error may be responsible. V and J are TRBV5-1 and TRBJ2-5, with D possibly TRBD2 on 6 matching bases. Looked up from germline, CDR1 is SGHRS and CDR2 is YFSETQ. The CDR3 contains 13 residues. The DNA for the CDR3 is TGCACCAGCAGACTAGAACTGGGGAATGAGCAGTACTTC. Protein product: CTSRLELGNEQYF.

The chain has TRBV15 and TRBJ2-5; D is undetermined. Judging by the DNA end, TRBJ2-7 fits better; the J call may be wrong. CDR1 and CDR2 (germline): LNHNV, YYDKDF (reference sequence). This CDR3 is built from 14 residues. The CDR3 region is CATSNRRTAHEQYF. CDR3 nucleotide sequence: TGTGCCACCAGCAACCGGCGGACCGCACACGAGCAGTACTTC.

Remarks on this clonotype: A read error may be the cause here, since a much bigger clone is one base away. The chain has TRBV10-2 and TRBJ2-3; no definite D call. Germline CDR1 reads WSHSY; CDR2 reads SAAADI. The CDR3 has 13 amino acids. Trimming removed 4 bases from V and 4 bases from J, with 9 bases in between. The CDR3 coding sequence is TGCGCCAGCAGTGCCCGGCTAGCAGATACGCAGTATTTT. Translation gives CASSARLADTQYF.